This T cell receptor (beta chain) stems from a study of T cell repertoires in cytomegalovirus infection. Study-level background: A matching HLA type, together with CMV infection, was signaled by public TCR beta signatures.

In TCRdb, the reads were re-called with MiXCR into one record per CDR3 protein. The sample comprises around 530,000 distinct CDR3 sequences, roughly 29% of which are singletons, and 13% rests with the top ten. CDR3 length: 12 residues. Trimming stripped 2 bases from V and 7 bases from J, with 9 bases between. Germline V gene data show CDR1 as MNHEY and CDR2 as SVGEGT. This clonotype turned up a few times. Its target is not known. Overall study findings and caveats: There were HLA-C-restricted CMV-specific TCR beta clonotypes dominating the ex vivo response. Identification of carriers of CMV plus the relevant HLA was achieved through cumulative public TCR beta family frequency.

The rearrangement joins TRBV6-2 or TRBV6-3 to TRBJ2-7; the D is unclear. The clonotype originates from a human donor in good health (CMV status not recorded). Some clones in this sample may be carry-over from other donors' samples. Sequenced: PBMCs. The CDR3 sequence: CASSYRRKEQYF. The CDR3 nucleotides are TGTGCCAGCAGTTACCGCCGCAAAGAGCAGTACTTC.